These 26 T cell receptor beta chains came from one sample sequenced in a study of beta chain features in type 1 diabetes. All of the isolated RNA was reverse transcribed, so expressed TCRB transcripts were sequenced. Sequencing used immunoSEQ multiplex PCR; TCRdb keeps in-frame clones, though not all of them. The sample carries about 900,000 clones, roughly 15% recorded once. The sample was naive CD4+ T cells from blood. These receptors all stem from a woman between 18 and 29 years old in good health.

The chain combines TRBV5-6 with TRBJ2-1; 9 positions agree with TRBD2. This CDR3 is built from 15 residues. Germline CDR1 is SGHDT and CDR2 is YYEEEE. V was pared by 0 bases and J by 8 bases, with 6 bases of the junction left unmatched. The CDR3 sequence: CASSLEWLAGYEQFF. For the CDR3, the DNA is TGTGCCAGCAGCTTGGAGTGGCTAGCGGGATATGAGCAGTTCTTC.

V gene TRBV6-6 combines with J gene TRBJ1-2; 10 nucleotides align to TRBD1. The CDR3 contains 16 residues. Per germline, CDR1 MNHNY and CDR2 SVGAGI (reference sequence). V shed 5 bases, J shed 7 bases, and the junction held 13 bases outside the gene matches. CDR3 sequence: CASSLEAGQGWVGYTF. The CDR3 nucleotides read TGTGCCAGCAGTCTGGAGGCGGGACAGGGGTGGGTTGGCTACACCTTC.

This clone was detected only a few times. The rearrangement links TRBV5-1 to TRBJ2-7; D possibly corresponds to TRBD1 (5 bases). The germline gives CDR1 SGHRS, CDR2 YFSETQ. Trimming took 0 bases from V and 0 from J, leaving 10 bases between them. The CDR3 runs to 15 residues. The CDR3 protein is CASSLAPDNSYEQYF. DNA for the CDR3: TGCGCCAGCAGCTTGGCCCCGGACAACTCCTACGAGCAGTACTTC.

V usage is TRBV2 and J usage is TRBJ2-1, with a tentative D call TRBD1 (6 bases). This CDR3 contains 15 residues. V lost 5 bases, J lost 0 bases, and 11 bases lay in between. Germline V gives CDR1 SNHLY, CDR2 FYNNEI. CDR3 in DNA: TGTGCCAGCAGTCTGACAGGCGACTCCTACAATGAGCAGTTCTTC. This translates into CASSLTGDSYNEQFF.

The sample holds a few counts of this clone. The chain is built from TRBV29-1 and TRBJ2-1; TRBD2 matches at 13 bases. Germline trimming cut 6 bases from V and 5 bases from J; bases unmatched to any gene: 7. The length of the CDR3 is 15 residues. Germline assignment: CDR1 SQVTM and CDR2 ANQGSEA. The DNA of the CDR3 is TGCAGCGTCTCGAGACTAGCGGGAGGAGACAATGAGCAGTTCTTC. This encodes CSVSRLAGGDNEQFF.

This clone was picked up a small number of times. The DNA of the CDR3 is TGTGCCAGCAGATCACAAGGCGAGCAGTACTTC. It codes for CASRSQGEQYF. The chain links TRBV6-5 to TRBJ2-7; no reliable D call. Per germline, CDR1 MNHEY and CDR2 SVGAGI. This CDR3 comprises 11 residues. The V gene lost 6 bases and the J gene lost 6 bases, with 9 bases spanning the gap.

A few counts support this clone. The genes are TRBV6-5 and TRBJ2-7; D unresolved. V lost 5 bases to trimming and J lost 0 bases, with 11 bases between them. Germline V CDR1 and CDR2: MNHEY, SVGAGI. The CDR3 runs to 14 residues. The CDR3: CASSKQRSSYEQYF. Written as DNA, the CDR3 is TGTGCCAGCAGTAAACAGAGGAGCTCCTACGAGCAGTACTTC.

A few counts support this clone. In the same sample, other DNA sequences code for this CDR3. DNA for the CDR3: TGTGCCAGCAGCGTAGGTGGACTAGCGGGAGCGTTTAGAGAGACCCAGTACTTC. Its translation is CASSVGGLAGAFRETQYF. This chain connects TRBV9 to TRBJ2-5, with 13 bases matching TRBD2. The V gene end was trimmed by 0 bases and the J gene end by 4 bases; junction bases not matched to a gene: 9. Germline V gene data show CDR1 as SGDLS and CDR2 as YYNGEE. The length of the CDR3 is 18 residues.

This clone was seen a few times. This rearrangement joins TRBV7-8 to TRBJ2-1; D unclear. The CDR3 is 11 residues long. Trimming cost V 5 bases and J 10 bases, with 9 bases left between them. Germline CDR1 is SGHVS and CDR2 is FQNEAQ. CDR3 sequence reads: CASSTRGEQFF. CDR3 bases: TGTGCCAGCAGCACCCGAGGAGAGCAGTTCTTC. The full variable domain, with the rest looked up from reference TRBV7-8 and TRBJ2-1, is GAGVSQSPRYKVAKRGQDVALRCDPISGHVSLFWYQQALGQGPEFLTYFQNEAQLDKSGLPSDRFFAERPEGSVSTLKIQRTQQEDSAVYLCASSTRGEQFFGPGTRLTVL.

This clone was found a few times. The chain links TRBV18 to TRBJ1-5, with D perhaps TRBD1 (5 bases). The V gene lost 3 bases and the J gene lost 8 bases, with 11 bases spanning the gap. This CDR3 has 13 residues. From germline, CDR1 is KGHSH and CDR2 LQKENI. The CDR3, as DNA: TGTGCCAGCTCACCGGGGGTAGGGGAGCCCCAGCATTTT. This translates into CASSPGVGEPQHF. The whole variable domain, remainder taken from reference TRBV18 and TRBJ1-5, is NAGVMQNPRHLVRRRGQEARLRCSPMKGHSHVYWYRQLPEEGLKFMVYLQKENIIDESGMPKERFSAEFPKEGPSILRIQQVVRGDSAAYFCASSPGVGEPQHFGDGTRLSIL.

This clone was observed a handful of times. The chain combines TRBV28 with TRBJ2-2; a possible D gene is TRBD2 (5 bases). There are 15 residues in the CDR3. Trimming left V 10 bases short and J 0 bases short, with 15 bases between. Germline lookup yields CDR1 MDHEN and CDR2 SYDVKM. The CDR3 bases are TGTGCCATCGAGTCCGGGAATTCGAACACCGGGGAGCTGTTTTTT. This codes for CAIESGNSNTGELFF.

The sample holds a few counts of this clone. The chain carries TRBV4-3 and TRBJ2-7; weak D call: TRBD1 (6 bases). V shed 0 bases and J shed 4 bases, with 25 bases lying between them. The germline CDR1 and CDR2 sequences are LGHNA and YSLEER. The CDR3 runs to 19 residues. The CDR3 nucleotides are TGCGCCAGCAGCCAAGAGGGCAGGGGCTTTAGGAGTTCCAGGTACGAGCAGTACTTC. It is translated as CASSQEGRGFRSSRYEQYF.

This clone was counted a few times. The V gene is TRBV19, the J gene TRBJ1-2; no clear D gene. The V gene's germline CDR1 is LNHDA and CDR2 SQIVND (reference sequence). CDR3 length: 12 residues. V lost 3 bases and J 4 bases, leaving 6 bases between the germline ends. CDR3 coding DNA: TGTGCCAGTAGTATTGCCGGCTATGGCTACACCTTC. This translates into CASSIAGYGYTF.

This clone has a handful of counts. This CDR3 reads CASSYSGARNEKLFF. The DNA for the CDR3 is TGTGCCAGCAGTTATTCAGGGGCCCGAAATGAAAAACTGTTTTTT. The chain has TRBV28 and TRBJ1-4; a possible D gene is TRBD1 (6 bases). V lost 4 bases and J 5 bases, leaving 14 bases between the germline ends. Germline V CDR1 and CDR2: MDHEN, SYDVKM. The CDR3 consists of 15 residues. The entire variable domain, with the rest obtained from reference TRBV28 and TRBJ1-4, is as follows: DVKVTQSSRYLVKRTGEKVFLECVQDMDHENMFWYRQDPGLGLRLIYFSYDVKMKEKGDIPEGYSVSREKKERFSLILESASTNQTSMYLCASSYSGARNEKLFFGSGTQLSVL.

On this clone itself: A read error may account for a junction end that differs from germline. The V call is TRBV7-7, the J call TRBJ2-1, with TRBD2 matching over 13 bases. The CDR3 runs to 15 residues. Looked up from germline, CDR1 is SSHAT and CDR2 is FNYEAQ (reference sequence). In DNA, the CDR3 is TGTGCTAGCAGCTCCCGGACTAGCGGGAGTGATGAGCAGTTCTTC. It translates to CASSSRTSGSDEQFF. Variable domain in full (rest from reference TRBV7-7 and TRBJ2-1): GAGVSQSPRYKVTKRGQDVTLRCDPISSHATLYWYQQALGQGPEFLTYFNYEAQPDKSGLPSDRFSAERPEGSISTLTIQRTEQRDSAMYRCASSSRTSGSDEQFFGPGTRLTVL.

This clone has just a few counts. The chain links TRBV6-5 to TRBJ2-5; the D call may be TRBD1 or TRBD2 (5 bases each). V dropped 2 bases and J dropped 2 bases, with 12 bases sitting between them. The length of the CDR3 is 15 residues. Germline V gives CDR1 MNHEY, CDR2 SVGAGI. This CDR3 reads CASSYRGDPQETQYF. CDR3 coding DNA: TGTGCCAGCAGTTACAGAGGGGATCCGCAAGAGACCCAGTACTTC.

The V gene is TRBV27, the J gene TRBJ2-2; D is undetermined. CDR1 and CDR2 (germline): MNHEY, SMNVEV (reference sequence). Trimming pared 5 bases from V and 2 bases from J, leaving 6 bases between. The CDR3 covers 13 residues. The CDR3: CASSPLNTGELFF. In nucleotides, the CDR3 is TGTGCCAGCAGTCCCCTCAACACCGGGGAGCTGTTTTTT.

CDR3: CASSPDLYGLITDTQYF. CDR3 in DNA: TGTGCCAGCTCACCTGATTTATACGGACTAATCACAGATACGCAGTATTTT. The J gene is TRBJ2-3, the V gene TRBV18, with a possible D match to TRBD2 (6 bases). The CDR3 loop spans 17 amino acids. The germline V gene has CDR1 KGHSH and CDR2 LQKENI. The V and J ends lost 3 bases and 2 bases respectively, with 18 bases between them.

This clone was seen more than once but under ten times. The chain couples TRBV27 to TRBJ1-5; a possible D gene is TRBD1 (5 bases). The CDR3 totals 15 residues. Trimming took 8 bases from V and 2 from J, leaving 16 bases between them. Germline V CDR1 and CDR2: MNHEY, SMNVEV (reference sequence). This chain's CDR3 is CASGLGEMRNQPQHF. The CDR3 DNA reads TGTGCCAGCGGGTTAGGGGAAATGCGCAATCAGCCCCAGCATTTT.

The chain combines TRBV28 with TRBJ2-5; D is undetermined. The J call may not be correct, given that the DNA end is closer to TRBJ2-7. Per the germline V gene, CDR1 is MDHEN and CDR2 is SYDVKM. The CDR3 covers 11 residues. The DNA for the CDR3 is TGTGCCAGCAGTCCCAATTACGAGCAGTACTTC. Its translation is CASSPNYEQYF.

This clone came up a few times. This chain links TRBV28 with TRBJ2-7; D possibly corresponds to TRBD2 (6 bases). The V gene lost 3 bases and the J gene lost 3 bases, with 15 bases spanning the gap. The CDR3 has 15 amino acids. Per germline, CDR1 MDHEN and CDR2 SYDVKM. This CDR3 reads CASSFGGAMGYEQYF. The CDR3 DNA follows: TGTGCCAGCAGTTTCGGAGGGGCCATGGGCTACGAGCAGTACTTC.

This clone was seen only a few times. The chain's CDR3 is CASSPAAHWGTEAFF. CDR3 sequence (DNA): TGTGCCAGTAGTCCTGCGGCCCACTGGGGCACTGAAGCTTTCTTT. The chain uses TRBV19 and TRBJ1-1; D is ambiguous. This CDR3 has 15 residues. In germline, CDR1 is LNHDA, CDR2 SQIVND (reference sequence). The ends were cut back, 5 bases at V and 4 bases at J, with 17 bases in the middle.

This clone was counted a few times. In nucleotides, the CDR3 is TGTGCCAGCAGCTTAGTCGGACAGGGGTATGGCGAGCAGTACTTC. It encodes CASSLVGQGYGEQYF. The rearrangement joins TRBV7-2 to TRBJ2-7; 9 bases align to TRBD1. Germline V gene lookup returns CDR1 SGHTA and CDR2 FQGNSA. The CDR3 consists of 15 residues. J lost 6 bases, V lost 1 base, and 7 bases had no gene match.

The genes are TRBV19 and TRBJ1-2, with D unclear. V lost 7 bases and J 2 bases, leaving 26 bases between the germline ends. In germline, CDR1 is LNHDA, CDR2 SQIVND (reference sequence). The CDR3 contains 18 residues. The CDR3 nucleotides read TGTGCCAGTATCCGCACAGCTACAATCCACGGTCAAAACTATGGCTACACCTTC. Translation gives CASIRTATIHGQNYGYTF. Using reference TRBV19 and TRBJ1-2 for the parts outside the CDR3, the full variable domain is DGGITQSPKYLFRKEGQNVTLSCEQNLNHDAMYWYRQDPGQGLRLIYYSQIVNDFQKGDIAEGYSVSREKKESFPLTVTSAQKNPTAFYLCASIRTATIHGQNYGYTFGSGTRLTVV.

This clone was counted a few times. The chain links TRBV28 to TRBJ2-7; 11 nucleotides line up with TRBD2. V lost 5 bases, J lost 4 bases, and 10 bases stayed unmatched. Germline V CDR1 and CDR2: MDHEN, SYDVKM. The CDR3 is 16 amino acids. This CDR3 reads CASSLTGTSGEYEQYF. The CDR3 DNA reads as TGTGCCAGCAGTCTCACCGGGACTAGCGGCGAATACGAGCAGTACTTC. Filled out from reference TRBV28 and TRBJ2-7, the complete variable domain reads DVKVTQSSRYLVKRTGEKVFLECVQDMDHENMFWYRQDPGLGLRLIYFSYDVKMKEKGDIPEGYSVSREKKERFSLILESASTNQTSMYLCASSLTGTSGEYEQYFGPGTRLTVT.

The V gene is TRBV6-6, the J gene TRBJ2-7; 7 bases are shared with TRBD2. With V trimmed by 2 bases and J by 2 bases, 9 bases remained unmatched. CDR1 and CDR2 from the germline V gene are MNHNY and SVGAGI (reference sequence). CDR3 size: 16 residues. The CDR3 DNA reads TGTGCCAGCAGTTACGGACGCGGGAGCGCAACCTACGAGCAGTACTTC. It is translated as CASSYGRGSATYEQYF.